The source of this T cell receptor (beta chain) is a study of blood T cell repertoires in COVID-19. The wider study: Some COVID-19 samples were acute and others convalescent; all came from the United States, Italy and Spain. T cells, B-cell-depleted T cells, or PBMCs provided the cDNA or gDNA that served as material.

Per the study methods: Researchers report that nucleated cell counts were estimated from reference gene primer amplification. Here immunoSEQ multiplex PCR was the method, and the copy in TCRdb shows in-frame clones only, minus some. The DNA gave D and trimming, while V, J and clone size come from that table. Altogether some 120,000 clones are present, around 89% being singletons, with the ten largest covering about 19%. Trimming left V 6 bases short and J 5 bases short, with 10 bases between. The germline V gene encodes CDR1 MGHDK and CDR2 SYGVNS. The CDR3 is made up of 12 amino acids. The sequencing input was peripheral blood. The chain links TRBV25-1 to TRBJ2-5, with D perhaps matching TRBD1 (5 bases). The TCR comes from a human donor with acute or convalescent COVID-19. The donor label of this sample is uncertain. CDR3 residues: CASRGVQETQYF. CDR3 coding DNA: TGTGCCAGCAGAGGGGTGCAGGAGACCCAGTACTTC.